Listed below are T cell receptor beta chains from one sample, sequenced in a study of blood T cells in healthy people across ages. TCRdb passed the 5' RACE reads through MiXCR, listing each CDR3 protein once. The table has 1.5 million to 2 million distinct CDR3 sequences, 28% seen once. The material sequenced was blood. All receptors derive from a woman in her twenties or thirties in good health. Both conserved end residues are part of each CDR3. Each record gives: V gene, clone size, D gene, J gene, CDR3 protein, CDR3 DNA. A D gene is named only where the DNA matches it firmly. The listing skips clone size in some rows; elsewhere it reads once, few, many or a size class.

TRBV6-5	many	NA	TRBJ1-4	CASSYLGEKLFF	TGTGCCAGCAGTTACCTGGGTGAAAAACTGTTTTTT
TRBV5-1	NA	TRBD2	TRBJ2-3	CASSVGLAMGTDTQYF	TGCGCCAGCAGCGTGGGACTAGCAATGGGCACAGATACGCAGTATTTT
TRBV9	NA	NA	TRBJ2-7	CASGVEGGTNSEQYF	TGTGCCAGCGGCGTAGAGGGGGGGACTAATTCCGAGCAGTACTTC
TRBV9	few	TRBD2	TRBJ2-1	CASSVGAGGNYNEQFF	TGTGCCAGCAGCGTAGGGGCGGGAGGGAACTACAATGAGCAGTTCTTC
TRBV5-5	few	NA	TRBJ2-7	CASSPEGAASEQYF	TGTGCCAGCAGCCCGGAAGGGGCTGCGAGCGAGCAGTACTTC
TRBV28	NA	NA	TRBJ1-5	CASSEVSGNVGQPQHF	TGTGCCAGCAGTGAGGTCTCAGGGAATGTTGGACAGCCCCAGCATTTT
TRBV5-1	NA	TRBD2	TRBJ2-5	CASSRETSGGLETQYF	TGCGCCAGCAGCCGAGAGACTAGCGGGGGTCTAGAGACCCAGTACTTC
TRBV2	NA	NA	TRBJ2-7	CASSGATDSYEQYF	TGTGCCAGCAGTGGTGCGACGGACTCCTACGAGCAGTACTTC
TRBV7-9	NA	TRBD2	TRBJ2-7	CASHRTSGRDEQYF	TGTGCCAGCCACCGGACTAGCGGGAGAGACGAGCAGTACTTC
TRBV12-3/TRBV12-4	NA	TRBD1	TRBJ2-2	CASSSRTGVQTGELFF	TGTGCCAGCAGTTCCAGGACAGGGGTACAGACCGGGGAGCTGTTTTTT
TRBV6-6	NA	NA	TRBJ2-7	CASSYVGGETRYF	TGTGCCAGCAGTTACGTAGGGGGGGAGACCCGGTACTTC
TRBV3-1	few	NA	TRBJ1-5	CASSHGEDQPQHF	TGTGCCAGCAGCCACGGGGAGGATCAGCCCCAGCATTTT
TRBV4-1	many	TRBD1	TRBJ2-7	CASSQLPGQGSYEQYF	TGCGCCAGCAGCCAATTACCGGGACAGGGCTCCTACGAGCAGTACTTC
TRBV2	few	NA	TRBJ1-1	CAGRENKDTEAFF	TGTGCCGGCCGGGAAAACAAAGACACTGAAGCTTTCTTT
TRBV5-1	few	TRBD2	TRBJ2-1	CAGSLPGTSGTSEQFF	TGCGCCGGCAGCTTACCCGGGACTAGCGGGACCAGTGAGCAGTTCTTC
TRBV6-1	few	NA	TRBJ1-5	CASSEAREGPQHF	TGTGCCAGCAGTGAAGCGAGGGAAGGGCCCCAGCATTTT
TRBV28	NA	NA	TRBJ2-1	CASSNLAPTINEQFF	TGTGCCAGCAGCAATCTAGCGCCCACGATCAATGAGCAGTTCTTC
TRBV30	NA	NA	TRBJ2-3	CAWSDRRTVSTDTQYF	TGTGCCTGGAGTGACCGTCGGACAGTAAGCACAGATACGCAGTATTTT
TRBV7-2	once	TRBD1	TRBJ2-7	CASSSLRQGYEQYF	TGTGCCAGCAGCTCACTGAGACAGGGGTACGAGCAGTACTTC
TRBV6-1	NA	NA	TRBJ1-2	CASSDLGNYGYTF	TGTGCCAGCAGTGACTTGGGGAACTATGGCTACACCTTC
TRBV12-3/TRBV12-4	NA	NA	TRBJ1-2	CASSQGGKGDYGYTF	TGTGCCAGCAGTCAAGGTGGGAAGGGAGACTATGGCTACACCTTC
TRBV15	NA	NA	TRBJ2-7	CATSTFNEQYF	TGTGCCACCAGCACCTTTAATGAGCAGTACTTC
TRBV12-3/TRBV12-4	many	NA	TRBJ1-5	CASTRTENQPQHF	TGTGCCAGCACCCGGACGGAAAATCAGCCCCAGCATTTT
TRBV20-1	many	TRBD1	TRBJ2-7	CSARDRDRESYEQYF	TGCAGTGCTAGAGATAGGGACAGGGAGAGCTACGAGCAGTACTTC
TRBV19	NA	TRBD1	TRBJ2-2	CASSAPGTGVRSDTGELFF	TGTGCCAGTAGTGCCCCGGGGACAGGGGTTCGGTCGGACACCGGGGAGCTGTTTTTT
TRBV29-1	many	NA	TRBJ1-2	CSVEEESYGYTF	TGCAGCGTTGAAGAGGAGAGCTATGGCTACACCTTC
TRBV14	NA	NA	TRBJ1-2	CASSQEGGVDYGYTF	TGTGCCAGCAGCCAAGAAGGTGGGGTGGACTATGGCTACACCTTC
TRBV20-1	NA	NA	TRBJ1-4	CSAAGSREKLFF	TGCAGTGCTGCCGGGAGTAGGGAAAAACTGTTTTTT
TRBV9	NA	TRBD2	TRBJ2-3	CASSGRLLERGSADTQYF	TGTGCCAGCAGCGGCAGACTTCTCGAGCGGGGATCTGCAGATACGCAGTATTTT
TRBV5-1	NA	NA	TRBJ1-1	CANSLGPNTEAFF	TGCGCCAACAGCTTAGGTCCGAACACTGAAGCTTTCTTT
TRBV10-2	NA	TRBD2	TRBJ2-7	CASSDAGGSYEQYF	TGCGCCAGCAGTGACGCGGGAGGGTCTTACGAGCAGTACTTC
TRBV27	NA	NA	TRBJ2-1	CASSRGVLENEQFF	TGTGCCAGCAGTAGGGGCGTGTTGGAAAATGAGCAGTTCTTC
TRBV7-3	many	TRBD2	TRBJ2-1	CASSVKAGDFYNEQFF	TGTGCCAGCAGCGTCAAGGCGGGGGACTTCTACAATGAGCAGTTCTTC
TRBV7-9	few	TRBD2	TRBJ2-7	CASSFGTSGEQYF	TGTGCCAGCAGCTTCGGGACTAGCGGCGAGCAGTACTTC